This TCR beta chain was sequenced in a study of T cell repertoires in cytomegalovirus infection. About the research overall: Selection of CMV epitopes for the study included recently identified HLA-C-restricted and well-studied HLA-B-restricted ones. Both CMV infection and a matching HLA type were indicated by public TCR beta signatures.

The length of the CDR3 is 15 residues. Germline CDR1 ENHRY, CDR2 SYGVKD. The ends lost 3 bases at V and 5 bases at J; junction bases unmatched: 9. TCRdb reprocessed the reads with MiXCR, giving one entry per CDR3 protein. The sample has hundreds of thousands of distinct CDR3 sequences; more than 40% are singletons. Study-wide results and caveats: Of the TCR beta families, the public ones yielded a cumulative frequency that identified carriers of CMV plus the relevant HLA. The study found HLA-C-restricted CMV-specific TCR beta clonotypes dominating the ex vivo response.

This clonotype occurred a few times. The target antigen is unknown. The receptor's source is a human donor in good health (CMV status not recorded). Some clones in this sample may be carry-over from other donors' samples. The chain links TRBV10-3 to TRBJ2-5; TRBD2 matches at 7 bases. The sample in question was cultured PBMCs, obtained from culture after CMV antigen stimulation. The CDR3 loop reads CAISDGGRAGETQYF. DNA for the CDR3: TGTGCCATCAGTGATGGTGGGAGGGCCGGTGAGACCCAGTACTTC.